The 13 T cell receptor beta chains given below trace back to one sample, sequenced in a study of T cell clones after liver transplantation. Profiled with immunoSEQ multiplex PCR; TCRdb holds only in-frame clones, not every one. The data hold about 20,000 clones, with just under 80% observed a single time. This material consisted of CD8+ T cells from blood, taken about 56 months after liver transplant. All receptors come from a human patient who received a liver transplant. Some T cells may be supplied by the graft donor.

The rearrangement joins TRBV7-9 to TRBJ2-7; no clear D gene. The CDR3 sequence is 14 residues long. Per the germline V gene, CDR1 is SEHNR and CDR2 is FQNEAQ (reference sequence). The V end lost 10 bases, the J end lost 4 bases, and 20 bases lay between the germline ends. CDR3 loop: CAIVSQATTYEQYF. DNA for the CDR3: TGTGCCATAGTTTCCCAGGCCACTACTTACGAGCAGTACTTC.

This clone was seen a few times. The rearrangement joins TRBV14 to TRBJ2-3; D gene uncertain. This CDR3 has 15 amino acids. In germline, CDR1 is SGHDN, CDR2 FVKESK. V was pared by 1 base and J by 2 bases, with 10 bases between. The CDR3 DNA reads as TGTGCCAGCAGCCAAGGGACGGCCTTCACAGATACGCAGTATTTT. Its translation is CASSQGTAFTDTQYF.

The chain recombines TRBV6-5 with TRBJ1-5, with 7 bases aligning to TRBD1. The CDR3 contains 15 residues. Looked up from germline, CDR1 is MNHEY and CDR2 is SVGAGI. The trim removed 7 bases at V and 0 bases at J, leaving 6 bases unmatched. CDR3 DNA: TGTGCCAGCATTTTTACAGGGGATAGCAATCAGCCCCAGCATTTT. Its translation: CASIFTGDSNQPQHF.

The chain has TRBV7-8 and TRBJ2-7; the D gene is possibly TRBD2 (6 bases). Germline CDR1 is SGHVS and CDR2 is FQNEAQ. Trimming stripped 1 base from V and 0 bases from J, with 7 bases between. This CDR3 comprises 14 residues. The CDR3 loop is CASSLGGISYEQYF. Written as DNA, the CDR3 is TGTGCCAGCAGCTTAGGCGGGATCTCCTACGAGCAGTACTTC.

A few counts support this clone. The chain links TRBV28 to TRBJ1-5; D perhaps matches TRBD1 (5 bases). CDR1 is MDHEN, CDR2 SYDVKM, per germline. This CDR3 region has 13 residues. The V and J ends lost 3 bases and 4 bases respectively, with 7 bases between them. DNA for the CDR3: TGTGCCAGCAGTTTGGCAGGGAATCAGCCCCAGCATTTT. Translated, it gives CASSLAGNQPQHF.

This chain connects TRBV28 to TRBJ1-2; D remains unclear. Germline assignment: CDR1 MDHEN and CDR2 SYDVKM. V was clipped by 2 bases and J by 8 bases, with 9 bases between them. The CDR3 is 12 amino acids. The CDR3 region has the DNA TGTGCCAGCAGTTTAGATGGGGTCGGCTACACCTTC. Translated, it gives CASSLDGVGYTF.

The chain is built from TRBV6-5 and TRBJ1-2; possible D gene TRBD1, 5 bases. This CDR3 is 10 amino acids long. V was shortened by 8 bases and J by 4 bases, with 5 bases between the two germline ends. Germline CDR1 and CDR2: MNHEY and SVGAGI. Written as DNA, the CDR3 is TGTGCCAGCCAGGGCTATGGCTACACCTTC. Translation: CASQGYGYTF.

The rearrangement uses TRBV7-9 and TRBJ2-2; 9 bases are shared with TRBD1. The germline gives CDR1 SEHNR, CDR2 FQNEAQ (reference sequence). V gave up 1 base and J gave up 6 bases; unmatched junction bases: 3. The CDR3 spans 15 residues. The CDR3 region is CASSLVQGASGELFF. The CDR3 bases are TGTGCCAGCAGCTTAGTACAGGGGGCCTCCGGGGAGCTGTTTTTT. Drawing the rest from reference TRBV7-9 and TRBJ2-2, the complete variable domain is DTGVSQNPRHKITKRGQNVTFRCDPISEHNRLYWYRQTLGQGPEFLTYFQNEAQLEKSRLLSDRFSAERPKGSFSTLEIQRTEQGDSAMYLCASSLVQGASGELFFGEGSRLTVL.

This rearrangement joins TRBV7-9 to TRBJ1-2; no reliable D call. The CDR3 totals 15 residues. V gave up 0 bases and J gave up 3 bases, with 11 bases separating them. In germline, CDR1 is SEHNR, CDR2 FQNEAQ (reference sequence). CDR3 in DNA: TGTGCCAGCAGCTTAGCGTCGGCTTACTACTATGGCTACACCTTC. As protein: CASSLASAYYYGYTF.

The CDR3 protein is CASSWPGLANTDTQYF. CDR3 sequence (DNA): TGTGCCAGCAGCTGGCCGGGACTAGCGAATACAGATACGCAGTATTTT. The J gene is TRBJ2-3, the V gene TRBV5-6, with 10 bases lining up with TRBD2. Losses at the gene ends were 3 bases for V and 3 bases for J; bases not matched to a gene: 7. The CDR3 runs to 16 residues. CDR1 SGHDT and CDR2 YYEEEE come from the germline V gene.

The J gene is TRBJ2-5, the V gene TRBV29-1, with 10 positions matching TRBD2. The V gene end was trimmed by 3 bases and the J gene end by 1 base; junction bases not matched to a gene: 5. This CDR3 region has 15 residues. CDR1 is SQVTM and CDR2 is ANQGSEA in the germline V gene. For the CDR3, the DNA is TGCAGCGTTGACTCACTAGCGGGGCTCCAAGAGACCCAGTACTTC. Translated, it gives CSVDSLAGLQETQYF. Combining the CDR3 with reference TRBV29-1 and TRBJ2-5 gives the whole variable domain SAVISQKPSRDICQRGTSLTIQCQVDSQVTMMFWYRQQPGQSLTLIATANQGSEATYESGFVIDKFPISRPNLTFSTLTVSNMSPEDSSIYLCSVDSLAGLQETQYFGPGTRLLVL.

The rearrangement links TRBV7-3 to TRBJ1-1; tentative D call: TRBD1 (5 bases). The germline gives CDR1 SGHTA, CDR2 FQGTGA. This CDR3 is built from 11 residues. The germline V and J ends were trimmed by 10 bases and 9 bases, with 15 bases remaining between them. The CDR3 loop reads CATKQGDQAFF. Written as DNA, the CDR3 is TGTGCCACGAAACAAGGGGATCAAGCTTTCTTT.

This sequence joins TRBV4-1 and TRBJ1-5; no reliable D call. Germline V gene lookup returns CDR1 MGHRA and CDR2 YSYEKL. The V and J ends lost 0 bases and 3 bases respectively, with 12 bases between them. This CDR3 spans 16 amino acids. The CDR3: CASSQDSELVNQPQHF. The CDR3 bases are TGCGCCAGCAGCCAAGATTCAGAACTGGTCAATCAGCCCCAGCATTTT.